This TCR beta chain was identified in a study of control samples from healthy donors and cancer patients. Using immunoSEQ multiplex PCR, the repertoire was profiled, and TCRdb retains in-frame clones only, with some absent. The table records some 71,000 clones, roughly nine tenths of them present only once. CDR3 length: 16 residues. Germline lookup yields CDR1 MNHNY and CDR2 SVGAGI (reference sequence). V was clipped by 0 bases and J by 7 bases, with 16 bases between them. Sequencing was done on a sample of PBMCs. V usage is TRBV6-6 and J usage is TRBJ2-1, with a weak D call TRBD1 (7 bases). The TCR comes from a man aged 55 to 70 with colorectal cancer. The CDR3 sequence: CASSYSGGTGENEQFF. CDR3 DNA: TGTGCCAGCAGTTACTCGGGGGGTACAGGGGAGAATGAGCAGTTCTTC.